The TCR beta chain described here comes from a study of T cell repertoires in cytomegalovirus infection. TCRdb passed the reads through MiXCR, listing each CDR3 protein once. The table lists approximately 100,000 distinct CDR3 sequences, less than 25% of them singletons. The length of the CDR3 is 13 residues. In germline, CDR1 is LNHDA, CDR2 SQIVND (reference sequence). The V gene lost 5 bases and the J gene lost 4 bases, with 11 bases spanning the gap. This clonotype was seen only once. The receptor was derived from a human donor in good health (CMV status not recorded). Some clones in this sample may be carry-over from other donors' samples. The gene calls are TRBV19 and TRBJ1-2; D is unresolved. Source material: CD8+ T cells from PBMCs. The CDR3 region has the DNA TGTGCCAGTAGTTTCGGGCGGTCCTATGGCTACACCTTC. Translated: CASSFGRSYGYTF. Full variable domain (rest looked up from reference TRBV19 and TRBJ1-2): DGGITQSPKYLFRKEGQNVTLSCEQNLNHDAMYWYRQDPGQGLRLIYYSQIVNDFQKGDIAEGYSVSREKKESFPLTVTSAQKNPTAFYLCASSFGRSYGYTFGSGTRLTVV.